Shown below are 3 T cell receptor beta chains from a single sample sequenced in a study of early T cells in non-severe SARS-CoV-2 infection. TCRdb fed the 5' RACE reads into MiXCR, producing one record per CDR3 protein. This table has under 60,000 distinct CDR3 sequences, around 13% appearing once. The sequencing sample was made of whole blood. The receptors were sampled from an adult who was a healthcare worker with PCR-confirmed SARS-CoV-2 infection or an uninfected control (not recorded which).

This clonotype was seen ten or more times. The chain has TRBV7-2 and TRBJ2-3; 7 nucleotides line up with TRBD2. V was clipped by 7 bases and J by 4 bases; unmatched bases: 11. Germline V lookup: CDR1 SGHTA, CDR2 FQGNSA. CDR3 length: 15 residues. DNA for the CDR3: TGTGCCAGCATCCCTGTGGGAGGGGTGGCAGATACGCAGTATTTT. Its protein is CASIPVGGVADTQYF.

V is TRBV28 and J is TRBJ1-1; tentative D call: TRBD1 (5 bases). CDR3 size: 12 residues. The V end was cut by 2 bases, the J end by 9 bases, with 10 bases between. Germline V lookup: CDR1 MDHEN, CDR2 SYDVKM. The CDR3 DNA reads as TGTGCCAGCAGTTTAAGGGGTTTGAAAGCTTTCTTT. The encoded protein is CASSLRGLKAFF.

V is TRBV28 and J is TRBJ2-2; maybe TRBD1 (6 bases). Germline CDR1 reads MDHEN; CDR2 reads SYDVKM. The CDR3 is 13 amino acids. Trimming cost V 5 bases and J 6 bases, with 10 bases left between them. The CDR3 DNA is TGTGCCAGCAGTAACAGGGTACCCGGGGAGCTGTTTTTT. The encoded protein is CASSNRVPGELFF.